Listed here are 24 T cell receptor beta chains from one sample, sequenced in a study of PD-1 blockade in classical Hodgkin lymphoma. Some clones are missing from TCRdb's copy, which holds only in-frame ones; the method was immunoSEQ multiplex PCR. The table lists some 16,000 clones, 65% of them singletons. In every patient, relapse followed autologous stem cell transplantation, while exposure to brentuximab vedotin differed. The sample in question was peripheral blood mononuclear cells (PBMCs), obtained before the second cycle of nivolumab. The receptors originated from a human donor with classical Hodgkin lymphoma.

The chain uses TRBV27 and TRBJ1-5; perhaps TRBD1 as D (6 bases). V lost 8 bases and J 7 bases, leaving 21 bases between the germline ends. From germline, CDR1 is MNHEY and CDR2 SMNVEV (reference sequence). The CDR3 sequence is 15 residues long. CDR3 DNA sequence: TGTGCCAGCCGCATAACCTCTAGGGGGAACCAGCCCCAGCATTTT. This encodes CASRITSRGNQPQHF.

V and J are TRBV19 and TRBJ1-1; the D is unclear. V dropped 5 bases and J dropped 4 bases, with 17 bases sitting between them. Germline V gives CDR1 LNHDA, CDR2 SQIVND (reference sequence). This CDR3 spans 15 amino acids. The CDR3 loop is CASSARTHMSTEAFF. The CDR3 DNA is TGTGCCAGTAGTGCCCGGACGCACATGAGCACTGAAGCTTTCTTT.

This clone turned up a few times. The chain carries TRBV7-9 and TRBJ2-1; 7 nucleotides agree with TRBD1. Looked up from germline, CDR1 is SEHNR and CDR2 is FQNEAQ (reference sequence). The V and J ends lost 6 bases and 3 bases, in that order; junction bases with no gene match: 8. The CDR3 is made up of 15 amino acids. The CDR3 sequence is CASSSPAGGYNEQFF. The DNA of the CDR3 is TGTGCCAGCAGTTCACCCGCAGGGGGCTACAATGAGCAGTTCTTC.

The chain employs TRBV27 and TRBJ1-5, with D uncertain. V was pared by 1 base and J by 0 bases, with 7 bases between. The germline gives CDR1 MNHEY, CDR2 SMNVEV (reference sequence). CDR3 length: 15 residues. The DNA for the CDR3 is TGTGCCAGCAGTTTATTGTGGGATAGCAATCAGCCCCAGCATTTT. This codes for CASSLLWDSNQPQHF.

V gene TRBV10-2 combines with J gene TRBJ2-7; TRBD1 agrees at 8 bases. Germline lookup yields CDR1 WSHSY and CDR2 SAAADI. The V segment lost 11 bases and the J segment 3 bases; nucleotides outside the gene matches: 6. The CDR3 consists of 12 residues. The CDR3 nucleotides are TGCGCCGCACAGGGGGTCTTCTACGAGCAGTACTTC. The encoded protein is CAAQGVFYEQYF.

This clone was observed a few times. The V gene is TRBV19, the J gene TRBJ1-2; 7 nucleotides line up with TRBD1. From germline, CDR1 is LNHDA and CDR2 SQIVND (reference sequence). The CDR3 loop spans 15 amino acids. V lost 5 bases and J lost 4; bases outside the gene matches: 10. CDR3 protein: CASSLQGGAGYGYTF. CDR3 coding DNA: TGTGCCAGTAGTCTCCAAGGGGGCGCGGGCTATGGCTACACCTTC. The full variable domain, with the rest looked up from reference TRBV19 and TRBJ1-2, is DGGITQSPKYLFRKEGQNVTLSCEQNLNHDAMYWYRQDPGQGLRLIYYSQIVNDFQKGDIAEGYSVSREKKESFPLTVTSAQKNPTAFYLCASSLQGGAGYGYTFGSGTRLTVV.

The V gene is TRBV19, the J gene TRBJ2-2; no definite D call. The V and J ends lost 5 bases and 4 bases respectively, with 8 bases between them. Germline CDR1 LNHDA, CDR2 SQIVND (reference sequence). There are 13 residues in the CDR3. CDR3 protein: CASSYIATGELFF. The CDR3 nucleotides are TGTGCCAGTAGTTACATCGCCACCGGGGAGCTGTTTTTT.

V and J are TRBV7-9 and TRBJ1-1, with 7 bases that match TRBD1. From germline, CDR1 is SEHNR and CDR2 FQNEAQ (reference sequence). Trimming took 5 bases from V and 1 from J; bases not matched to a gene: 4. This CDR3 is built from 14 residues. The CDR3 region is CASSLGTENTEAFF. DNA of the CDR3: TGTGCCAGCAGCCTCGGGACAGAGAACACTGAAGCTTTCTTT.

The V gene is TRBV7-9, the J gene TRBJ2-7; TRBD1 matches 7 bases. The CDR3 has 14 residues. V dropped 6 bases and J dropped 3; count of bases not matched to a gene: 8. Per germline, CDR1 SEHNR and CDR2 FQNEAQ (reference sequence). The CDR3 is CASRADREGYEQYF. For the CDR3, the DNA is TGTGCCAGCAGGGCCGACAGGGAAGGCTACGAGCAGTACTTC.

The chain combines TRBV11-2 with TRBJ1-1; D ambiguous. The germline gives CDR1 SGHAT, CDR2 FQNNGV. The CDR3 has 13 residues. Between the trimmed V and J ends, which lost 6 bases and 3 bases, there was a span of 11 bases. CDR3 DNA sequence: TGTGCCAGCAGTTTACATGTGGACACTGAAGCTTTCTTT. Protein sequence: CASSLHVDTEAFF.

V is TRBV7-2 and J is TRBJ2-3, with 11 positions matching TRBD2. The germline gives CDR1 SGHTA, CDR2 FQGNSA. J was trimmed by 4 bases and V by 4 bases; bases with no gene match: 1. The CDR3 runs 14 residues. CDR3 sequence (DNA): TGTGCCAGCAGCTATAGCGGGAGGGCAGATACGCAGTATTTT. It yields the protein CASSYSGRADTQYF.

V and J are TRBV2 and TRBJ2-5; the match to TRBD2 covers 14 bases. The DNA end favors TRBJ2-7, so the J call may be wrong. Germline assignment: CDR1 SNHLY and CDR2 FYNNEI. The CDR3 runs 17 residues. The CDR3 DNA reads TGTGCCAGCAGTACGGGACTAGCGGGAGCTTGGGCCTACGAGCAGTACTTC. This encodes CASSTGLAGAWAYEQYF.

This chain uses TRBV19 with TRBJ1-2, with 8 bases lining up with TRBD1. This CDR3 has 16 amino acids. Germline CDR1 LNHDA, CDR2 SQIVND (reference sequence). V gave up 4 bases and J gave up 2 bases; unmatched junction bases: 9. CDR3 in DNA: TGTGCCAGTAGTAACGAGGACAGGGATGGAAACTATGGCTACACCTTC. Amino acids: CASSNEDRDGNYGYTF.

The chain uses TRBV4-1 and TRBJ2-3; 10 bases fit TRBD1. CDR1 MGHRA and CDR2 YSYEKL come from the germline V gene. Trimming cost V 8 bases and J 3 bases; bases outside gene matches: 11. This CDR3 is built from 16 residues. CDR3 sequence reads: CASGTSGTGVTDTQYF. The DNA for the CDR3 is TGCGCCAGCGGGACCTCCGGGACAGGGGTAACAGATACGCAGTATTTT.

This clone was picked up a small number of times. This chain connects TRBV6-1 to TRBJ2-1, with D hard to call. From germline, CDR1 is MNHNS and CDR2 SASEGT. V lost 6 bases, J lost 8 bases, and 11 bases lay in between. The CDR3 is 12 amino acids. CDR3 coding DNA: TGTGCCAGCAGCCCCATGGGTCATGAGCAGTTCTTC. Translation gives CASSPMGHEQFF.

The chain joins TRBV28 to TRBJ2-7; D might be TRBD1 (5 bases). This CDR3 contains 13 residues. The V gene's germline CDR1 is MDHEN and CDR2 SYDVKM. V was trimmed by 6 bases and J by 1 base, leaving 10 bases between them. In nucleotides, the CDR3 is TGTGCCAGCAGAAGACAGAGATCCTACGAGCAGTACTTC. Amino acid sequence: CASRRQRSYEQYF. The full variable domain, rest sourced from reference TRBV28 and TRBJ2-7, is DVKVTQSSRYLVKRTGEKVFLECVQDMDHENMFWYRQDPGLGLRLIYFSYDVKMKEKGDIPEGYSVSREKKERFSLILESASTNQTSMYLCASRRQRSYEQYFGPGTRLTVT.

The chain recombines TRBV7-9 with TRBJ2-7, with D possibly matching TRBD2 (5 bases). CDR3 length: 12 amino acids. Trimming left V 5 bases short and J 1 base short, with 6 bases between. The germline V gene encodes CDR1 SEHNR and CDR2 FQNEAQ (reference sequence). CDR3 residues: CASSGESYEQYF. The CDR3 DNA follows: TGTGCCAGCAGCGGGGAGTCCTACGAGCAGTACTTC.

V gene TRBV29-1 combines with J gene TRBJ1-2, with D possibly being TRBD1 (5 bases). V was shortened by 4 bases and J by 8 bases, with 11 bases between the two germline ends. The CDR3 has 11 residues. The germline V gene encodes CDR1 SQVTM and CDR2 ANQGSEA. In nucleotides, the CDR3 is TGCAGCGTTGCACAGGCACGCGGCTACACCTTC. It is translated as CSVAQARGYTF.

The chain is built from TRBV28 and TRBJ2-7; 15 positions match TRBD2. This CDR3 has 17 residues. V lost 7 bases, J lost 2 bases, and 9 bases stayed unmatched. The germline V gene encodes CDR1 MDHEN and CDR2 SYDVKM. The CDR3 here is CASTRTSGRASPYEQYF. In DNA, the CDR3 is TGTGCCAGCACCAGGACTAGCGGGAGGGCTTCGCCCTACGAGCAGTACTTC.

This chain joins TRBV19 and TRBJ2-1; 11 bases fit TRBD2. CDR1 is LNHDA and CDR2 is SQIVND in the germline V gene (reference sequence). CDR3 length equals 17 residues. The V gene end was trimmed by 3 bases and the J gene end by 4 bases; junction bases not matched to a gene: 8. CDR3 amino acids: CASSISGTSGGYNEQFF. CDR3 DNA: TGTGCCAGTAGTATTTCTGGGACTAGCGGAGGATACAATGAGCAGTTCTTC. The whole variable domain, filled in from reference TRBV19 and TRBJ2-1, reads DGGITQSPKYLFRKEGQNVTLSCEQNLNHDAMYWYRQDPGQGLRLIYYSQIVNDFQKGDIAEGYSVSREKKESFPLTVTSAQKNPTAFYLCASSISGTSGGYNEQFFGPGTRLTVL.

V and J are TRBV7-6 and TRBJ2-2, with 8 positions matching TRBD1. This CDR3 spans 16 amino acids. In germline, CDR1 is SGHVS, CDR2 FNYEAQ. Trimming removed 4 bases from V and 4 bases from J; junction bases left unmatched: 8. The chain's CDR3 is CASSSQGQVATGELFF. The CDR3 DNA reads TGTGCCAGCAGCTCTCAGGGACAGGTGGCCACCGGGGAGCTGTTTTTT.

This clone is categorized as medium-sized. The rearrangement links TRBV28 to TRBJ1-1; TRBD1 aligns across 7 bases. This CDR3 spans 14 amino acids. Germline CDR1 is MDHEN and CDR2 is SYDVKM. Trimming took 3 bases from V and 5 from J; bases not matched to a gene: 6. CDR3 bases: TGTGCCAGCAGTTTGATTCAGGGGGAAACTGAAGCTTTCTTT. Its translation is CASSLIQGETEAFF.

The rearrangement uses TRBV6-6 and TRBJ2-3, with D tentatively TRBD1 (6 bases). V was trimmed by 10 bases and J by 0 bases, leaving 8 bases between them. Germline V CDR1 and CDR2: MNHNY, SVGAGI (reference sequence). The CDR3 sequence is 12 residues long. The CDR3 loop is CATRGSTDTQYF. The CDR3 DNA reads TGTGCCACCAGGGGAAGCACAGATACGCAGTATTTT.

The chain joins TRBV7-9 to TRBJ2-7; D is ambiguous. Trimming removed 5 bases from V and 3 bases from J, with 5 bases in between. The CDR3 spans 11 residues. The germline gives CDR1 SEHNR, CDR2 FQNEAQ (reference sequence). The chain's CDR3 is CASSPDYEQYF. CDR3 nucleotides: TGTGCCAGCAGCCCAGACTACGAGCAGTACTTC.